A selection of T cell receptor beta chains follows, all from one sample in a study of blood T cells in healthy people across ages. TCRdb re-analysed the 5' RACE reads in MiXCR, keeping a single row per CDR3 protein. The table lists some 640,000 distinct CDR3 sequences, over 45% of them singletons. Sequenced input: blood. The receptor set was obtained from a woman aged 55-69 years in good health. Both conserved end residues are part of each CDR3. The D gene is left open where the match is weak. Only some rows state a clone size, as once, few, many or a class for expanded clones.

- | TRBJ1-1 | TRBV5-6 | TRBD1 | CASSAPGQWGKNTEAFF | TGTGCCAGCAGCGCGCCGGGACAGTGGGGAAAAAACACTGAAGCTTTCTTT
- | TRBJ2-7 | TRBV30 | TRBD1 | CAWSIQGYEQYF | TGTGCCTGGAGCATACAGGGGTACGAGCAGTACTTC
- | TRBJ1-1 | TRBV30 | - | CAWNPLWGSEAFF | TGTGCCTGGAACCCCCTCTGGGGATCTGAAGCTTTCTTT
- | TRBJ2-1 | TRBV7-8 | TRBD2 | CASSLTRLAGGNNEQFF | TGTGCCAGCAGCTTGACAAGACTAGCGGGAGGCAACAATGAGCAGTTCTTC
few | TRBJ1-2 | TRBV7-2 | TRBD1 | CASSLPAGGRYGYTF | TGTGCCAGCAGCTTACCGGCAGGGGGACGCTATGGCTACACCTTC
- | TRBJ2-1 | TRBV15 | TRBD1 | CATSRERQGKEQFF | TGTGCCACCAGCAGAGAAAGACAGGGGAAGGAGCAGTTCTTC
few | TRBJ2-4 | TRBV4-2 | TRBD1 | CASSQDFRGQGVLAKNIQYF | TGTGCCAGCAGCCAAGATTTCAGGGGACAGGGGGTACTAGCCAAAAACATTCAGTACTTC
- | TRBJ2-3 | TRBV27 | - | CASSVRQALTTDTQYF | TGTGCCAGCAGTGTCAGACAGGCTTTAACCACAGATACGCAGTATTTT
- | TRBJ2-7 | TRBV6-2/TRBV6-3 | TRBD2 | CASSYSPPGLAGGPYYEQYF | TGTGCCAGCAGTTACTCTCCACCAGGACTAGCGGGAGGGCCCTACTACGAGCAGTACTTC
few | TRBJ1-4 | TRBV4-2 | TRBD1 | CASSQHDRGGYEKLFF | TGTGCCAGCAGCCAGCATGACAGGGGCGGTTATGAAAAACTGTTTTTT
- | TRBJ2-4 | TRBV4-3 | - | CASSPRLDPGGIQYF | TGCGCCAGCAGCCCTCGACTCGACCCTGGTGGAATTCAGTACTTC
- | TRBJ2-3 | TRBV18 | TRBD2 | CASSPTSGSTDAQYF | TGTGCCAGCTCACCGACTAGCGGAAGCACAGATGCGCAGTATTTT
- | TRBJ2-3 | TRBV7-3 | - | CASSLIFTTDMDTQYF | TGTGCCAGCAGCTTAATCTTTACGACCGATATGGATACGCAGTATTTT
- | TRBJ1-6 | TRBV7-2 | - | CASSLEGTTSPLHF | TGTGCCAGCAGCTTAGAAGGGACAACTTCACCCCTCCACTTT
few | TRBJ2-3 | TRBV7-9 | - | CASSSGRRSTDTQYF | TGTGCCAGCAGCTCGGGGCGGCGGAGCACAGATACGCAGTATTTT
once | TRBJ1-4 | TRBV6-5 | - | CASSRRARSEKLFF | TGTGCCAGCAGCCGCCGGGCCCGGAGTGAAAAACTGTTTTTT
- | TRBJ1-2 | TRBV5-1 | - | CASSLDMAKGNGYTF | TGCGCCAGCAGCTTGGACATGGCAAAGGGGAATGGCTACACCTTC
- | TRBJ2-7 | TRBV4-3 | TRBD2 | CASSQAPGTSPHEQYF | TGCGCCAGCAGCCAAGCTCCCGGGACTAGCCCCCACGAGCAGTACTTC
few | TRBJ2-7 | TRBV4-1 | TRBD2 | CASRRISGGAYEQYF | TGCGCCAGCAGGCGAATTAGCGGGGGAGCCTACGAGCAGTACTTC
- | TRBJ2-1 | TRBV20-1 | TRBD2 | CSAFGTKNNEQFF | TGCAGTGCTTTCGGGACTAAAAATAATGAGCAGTTCTTC
- | TRBJ2-1 | TRBV3-1 | - | CASSLRLDGNEQFF | TGTGCCAGCAGCCTGAGACTAGACGGCAATGAGCAGTTCTTC
- | TRBJ2-4 | TRBV7-2 | TRBD1 | CASSFATGENIQYF | TGTGCCAGTAGCTTTGCGACAGGGGAAAACATTCAGTACTTC
- | TRBJ2-7 | TRBV28 | - | CASSRPGAQSYEQYF | TGTGCCAGCAGCCGCCCGGGGGCGCAGTCCTACGAGCAGTACTTC
few | TRBJ2-7 | TRBV20-1 | - | CSGADTTYEQYF | TGCAGCGGGGCCGACACCACCTACGAGCAGTACTTC
- | TRBJ2-7 | TRBV27 | TRBD2 | CASSPGLAEGSYEQYF | TGTGCCAGCAGTCCGGGACTAGCGGAGGGATCCTACGAGCAGTACTTC
few | TRBJ2-7 | TRBV6-5 | - | CASSYSGFEQYF | TGTGCCAGCAGTTACTCTGGGTTCGAGCAGTACTTC
few | TRBJ1-5 | TRBV7-9 | TRBD1 | CASAGQVGQPQHF | TGTGCCAGCGCGGGACAGGTCGGTCAGCCCCAGCATTTT
few | TRBJ2-7 | TRBV2 | TRBD2 | CASRETSGRYEQYF | TGTGCCAGCAGGGAGACTAGCGGGAGGTACGAGCAGTACTTC
few | TRBJ2-3 | TRBV7-2 | - | CASRPTMSTDTQYF | TGTGCCAGCAGGCCAACTATGAGCACAGATACGCAGTATTTT
few | TRBJ1-2 | TRBV6-2/TRBV6-3 | TRBD1 | CASSLSDRVVFGYTF | TGTGCCAGCAGTCTTTCGGACAGGGTTGTCTTTGGCTACACCTTC
- | TRBJ2-7 | TRBV4-3 | - | CASSQDPLLSYEQYF | TGCGCCAGCAGCCAAGACCCTCTTCTTTCTTACGAGCAGTACTTC
many | TRBJ2-1 | TRBV5-6 | - | CASSRQRARGTGNEQFF | TGTGCCAGCAGCCGGCAGAGGGCTCGCGGCACTGGTAATGAGCAGTTCTTC
- | TRBJ2-5 | TRBV6-2/TRBV6-3 | - | CASSRSPSGTRGETQYF | TGTGCCAGCAGTAGAAGTCCGTCAGGGACAAGGGGCGAGACCCAGTACTTC
few | TRBJ2-7 | TRBV29-1 | - | CSVERGSHEQYF | TGCAGCGTTGAAAGGGGTTCCCACGAGCAGTACTTC
few | TRBJ2-7 | TRBV5-5 | - | CASSQRTPSYEQYF | TGTGCCAGCAGCCAGAGGACACCATCCTACGAGCAGTACTTC
few | TRBJ2-7 | TRBV5-1 | TRBD2 | CASSLLAGGVHEQYF | TGCGCCAGCAGCTTACTAGCGGGAGGGGTCCACGAGCAGTACTTC
few | TRBJ2-3 | TRBV5-1 | - | CASSLETGAAGDTQYF | TGCGCCAGCAGCTTGGAAACCGGGGCGGCCGGAGATACGCAGTATTTT
- | TRBJ1-2 | TRBV5-1 | - | CASSPEGPGGYTF | TGCGCCAGCAGCCCGGAGGGGCCCGGCGGCTACACCTTC
- | TRBJ2-5 | TRBV2 | - | CASSRTTGRETQYF | TGTGCCAGCAGTAGGACGACAGGGAGGGAGACCCAGTACTTC
once | TRBJ1-1 | TRBV9 | - | CASSEDGPNTEAFF | TGTGCCAGCAGCGAGGACGGACCGAACACTGAAGCTTTCTTT
- | TRBJ2-3 | TRBV27 | TRBD2 | CASSLAGGWDTQYF | TGTGCCAGCAGTCTAGCGGGAGGGTGGGATACGCAGTATTTT